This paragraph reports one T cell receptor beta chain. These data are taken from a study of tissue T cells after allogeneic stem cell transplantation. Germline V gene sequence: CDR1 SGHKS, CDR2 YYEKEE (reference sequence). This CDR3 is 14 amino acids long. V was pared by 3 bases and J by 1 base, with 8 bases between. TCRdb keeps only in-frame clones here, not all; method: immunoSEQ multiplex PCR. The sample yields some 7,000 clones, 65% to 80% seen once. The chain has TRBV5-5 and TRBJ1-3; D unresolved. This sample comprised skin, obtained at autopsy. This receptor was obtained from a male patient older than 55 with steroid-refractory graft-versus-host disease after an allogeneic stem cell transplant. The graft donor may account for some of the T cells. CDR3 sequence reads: CASSSGSSGNTIYF. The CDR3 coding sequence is TGTGCCAGCAGCTCGGGGTCGTCTGGAAACACCATATATTTT.